The present TCR beta chain was sequenced within a study of T-cell reconstitution after alpha-beta-depleted transplantation in children. The CDR3 length is 14 residues. Germline values: CDR1 SGHRS, CDR2 YFSETQ. V was pared by 4 bases and J by 6 bases, with 7 bases of the junction left unmatched. Library preparation (for TCRbeta) was performed with unique molecular identifiers. MiXCR, run by TCRdb on the PCR reads, gives a single entry per CDR3 protein. The data show hundreds of thousands of distinct CDR3 sequences, under 25% seen once. The chain carries TRBV5-1 and TRBJ2-1; 7 bases match TRBD1. This TCR was sampled from a boy in the first two years of life who had a stem cell transplant for acute myeloid leukemia, so the T cells may come from the graft donor. This material consisted of PBMCs, mostly from graft donor cells, taken 360 days after TCRalphabeta/CD19-depleted stem cell transplant. This chain's CDR3 is CASSAGDRANEQFF. In DNA, the CDR3 is TGCGCCAGCAGCGCCGGCGACAGGGCCAATGAGCAGTTCTTC.